This T cell receptor beta chain was sequenced in a study of diagnostic markers for celiac disease (dated by TCRdb to the early 2020s). For sequencing, an Illumina MiSeq was employed. One entry per CDR3 protein sequence results from the TCRdb reprocessing of the reads, with DNA left out. The sample's records list 5,500 to 7,000 distinct CDR3 sequences. The top ten clonotypes cover 5.5% to 7% of the sample. Reading from cysteine to phenylalanine, the CDR3 counts 14 amino acids. Only the protein is available. Sequences SEHNR (CDR1) and FQNEAQ (CDR2) are obtained from the germline V gene (reference sequence). In the case of this clonotype: It lacks a known antigen.

This TCR derives from a human donor. This table probably holds off-target reads from a library built for another chain. This receptor chain uses TRBV7-9 and TRBJ2-1; TCRdb designates TRBD1, a call that cannot be tested without DNA. Sequences were obtained from either unsorted cells or a sorted T cell fraction (not recorded which). Here the CDR3 is given as CASSLWDGYNEQFF.